This paragraph reports one TCR beta chain. Its antigen is currently not known. Base qualities were left out, and no much larger clone turns up one base away. The immunoSEQ Assay was the method used to sequence TCRbeta CDR3 regions. After extraction, genomic DNA underwent amplification by bias-controlled multiplex PCR, followed by high-throughput sequencing. In the paper's pipeline: To quantify the absolute abundance of every unique TCRbeta CDR3 region, sequences were collapsed and filtered. T cell fraction was estimated by normalizing TCRbeta template counts to usable DNA, with usable DNA measured through amplification of reference genes found in all nucleated cells. Repertoire TCRs were annotated as SARS-CoV-2-specific when V gene, CDR3 amino acid sequence and J gene were exactly matched to a known reactive TCR set. The reference SARS-CoV-2 TCR set was obtained from MIRA and was filtered for enrichment in COVID-19-positive ImmuneCODE repertoires, whereby public or cross-reactive TCRs were removed. Based on the MIRA antigens, annotated TCRs were further analysed at the level of specific ORF or position within ORF. Breadth was defined as the number of annotated unique rearrangements divided by the total number of unique productive rearrangements, and depth was defined as the summed frequency of the annotated unique rearrangements. Group comparisons of TCR breadth used two-sided Wilcoxon rank-sum tests. TCRdb holds this immuneACCESS table with in-frame rearrangements only. Some clones are missing; in checked studies, unresolved V genes explain under half, and the rest has no known cause. D and trimming come from the DNA, and the V and J calls and clone size come from that table. This sample has about 320,000 clones in its table, and about 85% of those were observed once. Of the sample, 2.1% falls within the top ten clones.

Counted from cysteine to phenylalanine, this CDR3 has 16 amino acids. Of all the DNA, just the CDR3 is kept, 48 bases in frame from base 1. For CDR1 and CDR2, the germline V gene (reference sequence) lists SGHAT and FQDESV. Relative to germline, V is 5 bases shorter and J is 2 bases shorter, with 18 bases between their ends. This sample's treatment or condition label indicates: roughly 19 received Ad26.COV2.S at low or high dose, single or two shots; a few received placebo; per-sample allocation not given. Repertoires of vaccine and placebo recipients were sequenced from samples taken on day 63 after the first injection. Between 29 July and 7 August 2020, Cohort 1b enrolled about 27 adults aged 18-55 years at one site in Boston, USA. Ad26.COV2.S consisted of a replication-incompetent adenovirus type 26 vector by which a prefusion-stabilized SARS-CoV-2 spike protein from the original Wuhan strain was expressed.

The record originates from a study of Ad26.COV2.S vaccination and SARS-CoV-2 variants (dated by TCRdb to the early 2020s). As for the study more broadly: Donors in the vaccine arm were drawn from COV1001, a multicentre, randomized, double-blind, placebo-controlled phase I-IIa trial testing Ad26.COV2.S in healthy adults. Ad26.COV2.S was administered intramuscularly at a dose of 5x10^10 or 1x10^11 viral particles, either as one shot or as two shots given 56 days apart. TCRbeta repertoire sequencing was used to assess the specificity and breadth of SARS-CoV-2-reactive T cell receptors after Ad26.COV2.S vaccination. A total of around 32 samples were included in the TCR-sequenced set, comprising around 19 Ad26.COV2.S vaccine recipients, 5 placebo recipients and 8 SARS-CoV-2 convalescent individuals. Trial participants were randomized into five groups of five, in which low-dose or high-dose Ad26.COV2.S was given once or twice, or placebo was given on both occasions. Blinding of investigators to trial group allocation was maintained during experiments and outcome assessment.

Overall results and qualifications from the work: It was noted by the authors that total T cell responses may have been underestimated by the TCR breadth and depth analyses. Higher spike-specific TCR breadth was observed in Ad26.COV2.S recipients than in placebo recipients (P = 0.0014). The study was not powered to compare responses between vaccine doses or regimens. Vaccine and placebo recipients had comparable non-spike TCR breadth, which fits with the vaccine containing only spike. After vaccination, substantial breadth of spike-specific CD8+ and CD4+ T cell responses was reported.

This receptor was taken from a person aged 18 to 59 who received the Ad26.COV2.S COVID-19 vaccine or a placebo. The chain employs TRBV11-1 and TRBJ1-1, with the D gene uncertain. This specimen was peripheral blood, taken in a trial of Ad26.COV2.S vaccine versus placebo. The CDR3 corresponds to CASSHLLLVGNTEAFF. The nucleotide sequence reads TGTGCCAGCAGCCACCTCCTTTTGGTGGGAAACACTGAAGCTTTCTTT.